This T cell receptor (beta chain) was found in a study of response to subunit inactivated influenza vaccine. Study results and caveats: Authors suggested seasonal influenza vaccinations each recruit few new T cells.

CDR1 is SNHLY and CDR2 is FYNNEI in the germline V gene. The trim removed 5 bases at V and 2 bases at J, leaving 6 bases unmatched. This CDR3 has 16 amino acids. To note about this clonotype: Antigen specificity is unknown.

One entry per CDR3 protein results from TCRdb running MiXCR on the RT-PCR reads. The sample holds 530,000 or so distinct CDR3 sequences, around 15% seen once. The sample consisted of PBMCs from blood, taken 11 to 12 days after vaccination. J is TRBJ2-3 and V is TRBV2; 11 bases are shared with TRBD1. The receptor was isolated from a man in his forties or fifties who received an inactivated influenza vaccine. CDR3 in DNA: TGTGCCAGCAGTCCCGGGACAGGGGGAATCACAGATACGCAGTATTTT. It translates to CASSPGTGGITDTQYF.